Presented here are 7 T cell receptor beta chains from one specimen sequenced in a study of blood T cell repertoires in COVID-19. The table came from immunoSEQ multiplex PCR; TCRdb's copy has only in-frame clones and leaves some out. The sample consists of more than 13,000 clones, roughly 89% of them appearing once. Sequenced: peripheral blood. These receptors came from a woman in her 70s in a cohort sampled during active or convalescent COVID-19.

The V gene is TRBV28, the J gene TRBJ1-2, with TRBD1 matching over 8 bases. Germline CDR1 reads MDHEN; CDR2 reads SYDVKM. The CDR3 consists of 14 residues. The ends lost 6 bases at V and 4 bases at J; junction bases unmatched: 7. CDR3 nucleotide sequence: TGTGCCAGCAGGCTCGGGACAGGCCTCTATGGCTACACCTTC. Residues: CASRLGTGLYGYTF.

The chain is built from TRBV4-1 and TRBJ1-2; 9 bases map to TRBD1. Germline trimming cut 2 bases from V and 5 bases from J; bases unmatched to any gene: 9. This CDR3 spans 16 amino acids. The germline gives CDR1 MGHRA, CDR2 YSYEKL. The CDR3 sequence is CASSQLPGQGKYGYTF. The CDR3 region has the DNA TGCGCCAGCAGCCAACTCCCGGGACAGGGTAAATATGGCTACACCTTC.

This CDR3 is CASSQSNPLKSGYTF. In DNA form, the CDR3 reads TGCGCCAGCAGCCAGTCGAATCCCTTAAAAAGCGGCTACACCTTC. The rearrangement links TRBV4-1 to TRBJ1-2, with no clear D. Between the trimmed V and J ends, which lost 3 bases and 8 bases, there was a span of 19 bases. Germline CDR1 is MGHRA and CDR2 is YSYEKL. The CDR3 covers 15 residues.

V gene TRBV6-6 combines with J gene TRBJ1-4, with D maybe TRBD1 (5 bases). The CDR3 is made up of 14 amino acids. The germline gives CDR1 MNHNY, CDR2 SVGAGI (reference sequence). V gave up 6 bases and J gave up 7 bases, with 15 bases separating them. The CDR3 coding sequence is TGTGCCAGCAGCTATGACAGCCGGCGTGAAAAACTGTTTTTT. It is translated as CASSYDSRREKLFF.

The chain recombines TRBV4-3 with TRBJ2-5; 8 nucleotides agree with TRBD2. CDR3 length: 17 residues. Germline lookup yields CDR1 LGHNA and CDR2 YSLEER. The V gene end was trimmed by 3 bases and the J gene end by 7 bases; junction bases not matched to a gene: 16. CDR3 nucleotides: TGCGCCAGCAGCCAGGGGCTAGCGGGCGAGATCGGGCGGACCCAGTACTTC. It codes for CASSQGLAGEIGRTQYF.

The chain couples TRBV2 to TRBJ2-2, with TRBD1 identical over 7 bases. This CDR3 comprises 17 residues. With 6 bases clipped from V and 4 bases from J, the junction kept 14 bases outside the gene matches. CDR1 SNHLY and CDR2 FYNNEI come from the germline V gene. The CDR3 is CASRGHRGTQGTGELFF. Written as DNA, the CDR3 is TGTGCCAGCAGGGGGCACAGGGGAACACAGGGCACCGGGGAGCTGTTTTTT.

This sequence joins TRBV6-2 or TRBV6-3 and TRBJ2-7; D remains unclear. The CDR3 totals 13 residues. CDR1 and CDR2 (germline): MNHEY, SVGEGT. V dropped 4 bases and J dropped 3 bases, with 10 bases sitting between them. The CDR3 region has the DNA TGTGCCAGCAGTTTTCAGGTTGACTACGAGCAGTACTTC. Amino acids: CASSFQVDYEQYF.